What follows describes a single T cell receptor (beta chain). Authors' data handling: Estimates of nucleated cell counts were drawn from the amplification of reference gene primers. Sequenced by immunoSEQ multiplex PCR; TCRdb stores in-frame clones only, minus some. The DNA was the basis for D and trimming; V, J and clone size are from that table. The sample lists roughly 160,000 clones, 90% to 95% occurring once. This entry belongs to a study of blood T cell repertoires in COVID-19. The receptor was isolated from a man in his fifties or sixties with acute or convalescent COVID-19. The sample consisted of peripheral blood.

The CDR3 DNA reads as TGTGCCAGTAGTACGGCCGGGAGCCCTGACGAGCAGTACTTC. This encodes CASSTAGSPDEQYF. The chain joins TRBV19 to TRBJ2-7, with D possibly TRBD2 on 6 matching bases. Between the trimmed V and J ends, which lost 4 bases and 5 bases, there was a span of 15 bases. The CDR3 covers 14 residues. The V gene's germline CDR1 is LNHDA and CDR2 SQIVND (reference sequence).